These 18 T cell receptor beta chains were sequenced from one sample in a study of beta chain features in type 1 diabetes. Investigators reverse transcribed all isolated RNA, so they sequenced expressed TCRB transcripts. Libraries were prepared by immunoSEQ multiplex PCR; TCRdb keeps only in-frame clonotypes and omits some of them. Of around 450,000 clones in the sample, about an eighth were seen once. Sequencing was carried out using naive CD4+ T cells from blood. The origin of the receptors is a woman aged 18-35 years in good health.

In this sample, this clone turned up a few times. Other DNA sequences in the same sample also yield this CDR3. The genes are TRBV18 and TRBJ2-7; 7 bases map to TRBD2. CDR1 and CDR2 (germline): KGHSH, LQKENI. Trimming cost V 1 base and J 3 bases; bases outside gene matches: 0. The CDR3 is 13 amino acids. CDR3 DNA sequence: TGTGCCAGCTCACCACGGGGGGGCTACGAGCAGTACTTC. Translating gives CASSPRGGYEQYF.

The V gene is TRBV30, the J gene TRBJ1-1, with D perhaps TRBD1 (5 bases). Germline V gene lookup returns CDR1 GTSNPN and CDR2 SVGIG (reference sequence). Deletions cut 4 bases from V and 6 bases from J, with 15 bases between. The CDR3 has 13 residues. The CDR3 DNA is TGTGCCTGGAAAGGGGAATGGAGGTCTGAAGCTTTCTTT. Translation: CAWKGEWRSEAFF.

CDR3 DNA sequence: TGTGCCAGCAGCGCAAGCGGGAGGGCCACAGATACGCAGTATTTT. Residues: CASSASGRATDTQYF. The chain combines TRBV9 with TRBJ2-3, with 10 positions matching TRBD2. In germline, CDR1 is SGDLS, CDR2 YYNGEE. The CDR3 consists of 15 residues. V was clipped by 3 bases and J by 2 bases; unmatched bases: 3.

This clone was counted between two and nine times. This rearrangement joins TRBV7-2 to TRBJ2-7; a weak D match, TRBD2 (5 bases). Germline CDR1 and CDR2: SGHTA and FQGNSA. This CDR3 spans 13 amino acids. The germline V and J ends were trimmed by 2 bases and 0 bases, with 5 bases remaining between them. CDR3 protein: CASSLRDSYEQYV. The CDR3 DNA sequence: TGTGCCAGCAGCTTACGGGACTCCTACGAGCAGTACGTC.

This clone was found a few times. The J gene is TRBJ2-5, the V gene TRBV7-2; a weak D match, TRBD1 (6 bases). Trimming left V 5 bases short and J 5 bases short, with 12 bases between. This CDR3 contains 13 residues. Germline V CDR1 and CDR2: SGHTA, FQGNSA. The CDR3 loop is CASSPQGLETQYF. The CDR3 nucleotides read TGTGCCAGCAGCCCACAGGGTTTGGAGACCCAGTACTTC.

The rearrangement joins TRBV27 to TRBJ2-3, with TRBD2 as a possible D gene (6 bases). CDR1 is MNHEY and CDR2 is SMNVEV in the germline V gene (reference sequence). CDR3 length: 14 amino acids. V lost 9 bases and J 2 bases, leaving 15 bases between the germline ends. The CDR3 coding sequence is TGTGCCAGTATCCCCAGGACTACCACAGATACGCAGTATTTT. It codes for CASIPRTTTDTQYF.

This clone was seen more than once but under ten times. One junction end does not reproduce the germline sequence, and a read error may be involved. The chain links TRBV7-9 to TRBJ2-1, with D possibly being TRBD2 (5 bases). Germline loops: CDR1 SEHNR, CDR2 FQNEAQ (reference sequence). The CDR3 has 13 amino acids. Written as DNA, the CDR3 is TGTGCTAGCAGCACATCAGACTACACTGAGCAGTTCTTC. This codes for CASSTSDYTEQFF. Full variable domain (remainder filled in from reference TRBV7-9 and TRBJ2-1): DTGVSQNPRHKITKRGQNVTFRCDPISEHNRLYWYRQTLGQGPEFLTYFQNEAQLEKSRLLSDRFSAERPKGSFSTLEIQRTEQGDSAMYLCASSTSDYTEQFFGPGTRLTVL.

There are a few counts of this clone. CDR3 coding DNA: TGTGCCACCAGCTTCGGGACAGGGGGCATGACGAGCTCCTACAATGAGCAGTTCTTC. Translated, it gives CATSFGTGGMTSSYNEQFF. The chain uses TRBV15 and TRBJ2-1; 12 positions agree with TRBD1. This CDR3 has 19 amino acids. In germline, CDR1 is LNHNV, CDR2 YYDKDF (reference sequence). With 5 bases clipped from V and 0 bases from J, the junction kept 11 bases outside the gene matches.

V gene TRBV7-9 combines with J gene TRBJ1-6, with 7 positions matching TRBD1. Germline V gene lookup returns CDR1 SEHNR and CDR2 FQNEAQ (reference sequence). J gave up 8 bases and V 4 bases, and 2 bases lay outside the gene matches. CDR3 size: 13 residues. The CDR3 region is CASSYTGDSPLHF. CDR3 DNA: TGTGCCAGCAGCTATACAGGGGATTCACCCCTCCACTTT. The full variable domain, its missing parts supplied by reference TRBV7-9 and TRBJ1-6, is DTGVSQNPRHKITKRGQNVTFRCDPISEHNRLYWYRQTLGQGPEFLTYFQNEAQLEKSRLLSDRFSAERPKGSFSTLEIQRTEQGDSAMYLCASSYTGDSPLHFGNGTRLTVT.

CDR3 sequence: CASSQGLRYEQYF. CDR3 sequence (DNA): TGTGCCAGCAGCCAGGGGTTGCGGTACGAGCAGTACTTC. This chain connects TRBV14 to TRBJ2-7; D unresolved. Trimming cost V 3 bases and J 4 bases, with 10 bases left between them. Looked up from germline, CDR1 is SGHDN and CDR2 is FVKESK. This CDR3 has 13 residues.

This clone occurred a few times. The chain couples TRBV5-4 to TRBJ1-6, with D possibly being TRBD1 (5 bases). Trimming stripped 7 bases from V and 7 bases from J, with 18 bases between. This CDR3 region has 15 residues. Germline V CDR1 and CDR2: SGHNT, YYREEE (reference sequence). The CDR3 here is CASGTFQGGNSPLHF. CDR3 nucleotide sequence: TGTGCCAGCGGAACTTTTCAGGGTGGGAATTCACCCCTCCACTTT.

This clone showed up just a few times. This chain uses TRBV4-3 with TRBJ1-1; D perhaps matches TRBD1 (6 bases). The V gene lost 2 bases and the J gene lost 0 bases, with 10 bases spanning the gap. CDR3 length: 15 residues. The germline gives CDR1 LGHNA, CDR2 YSLEER. CDR3 coding DNA: TGCGCCAGCAGCCAACGACAGGTCATGAACACTGAAGCTTTCTTT. Its protein is CASSQRQVMNTEAFF.

This clone was seen a few times. The chain is built from TRBV4-3 and TRBJ2-3; 11 bases map to TRBD2. The CDR3 length is 17 residues. V lost 1 base to trimming and J lost 2 bases; unmatched junction nucleotides: 5. Germline values: CDR1 LGHNA, CDR2 YSLEER. CDR3 amino acids: CASSQAELAGDTDTQYF. In DNA, the CDR3 is TGCGCCAGCAGCCAAGCCGAACTAGCGGGGGACACAGATACGCAGTATTTT.

The chain joins TRBV6-5 to TRBJ2-7; 12 positions agree with TRBD1. This CDR3 is built from 14 residues. CDR1 and CDR2 from the germline V gene are MNHEY and SVGAGI. V shed 6 bases, J shed 6 bases, and the junction held 6 bases outside the gene matches. CDR3 coding DNA: TGTGCCAGCAGAGAGGGACAGGGGGCGGGCGAGCAGTACGTC. Translated, it gives CASREGQGAGEQYV.

This clone was observed a handful of times. This chain joins TRBV29-1 and TRBJ2-5, with 10 positions matching TRBD2. V lost 2 bases, J lost 5 bases, and 5 bases stayed unmatched. The germline V gene encodes CDR1 SQVTM and CDR2 ANQGSEA. The CDR3 loop spans 14 amino acids. CDR3 region: CSVEPAGGAETQYF. The CDR3 DNA sequence: TGCAGCGTTGAACCAGCGGGAGGGGCGGAGACCCAGTACTTC.

This clone was detected only a few times. The rearrangement links TRBV15 to TRBJ2-5; 8 bases match TRBD1. Losses at the gene ends were 3 bases for V and 4 bases for J; bases not matched to a gene: 7. The germline gives CDR1 LNHNV, CDR2 YYDKDF (reference sequence). This CDR3 is 15 amino acids long. CDR3 nucleotides: TGTGCCACCAGCAGGGACAGGGCGGTTCCAGAGACCCAGTACTTC. Translated: CATSRDRAVPETQYF.

This clone was observed a handful of times. The genes are TRBV25-1 and TRBJ2-3; D is perhaps TRBD1 (5 bases). The germline gives CDR1 MGHDK, CDR2 SYGVNS. This CDR3 spans 11 amino acids. V lost 5 bases and J lost 8, with 8 bases in between. The CDR3 region has the DNA TGTGCCAGCAGTTCAAGGGGTACGCAGTATTTT. Its protein product is CASSSRGTQYF.

This clone has only a few counts. V is TRBV7-3 and J is TRBJ2-3; TRBD2 matches 13 bases. The CDR3 length is 19 residues. CDR1 and CDR2 (germline): SGHTA, FQGTGA. With V trimmed by 3 bases and J by 2 bases, 11 bases remained unmatched. CDR3: CASSFRGLAGPLDTDTQYF. DNA for the CDR3: TGTGCCAGCAGCTTCAGGGGACTAGCGGGACCCTTAGACACAGATACGCAGTATTTT.